A single T cell receptor beta chain is shown here with its context. The conserved final phenylalanine or tryptophan is absent from the CDR3, which likely points to a read error. The DNA is omitted, as the CDR3 cannot be located on it reliably, and the CDR3 follows TCRdb's listing. The record originates from a study of tumor and adjacent non-tumor tissue in lung cancer. Three rounds of nested PCR, following a modified ARM-PCR protocol, produced the TCRbeta library. TCRdb analysed the multiplex PCR reads with MiXCR anew, one entry per CDR3 protein. This sample carries tens of thousands of distinct CDR3 sequences, 60% to 70% of them seen once, and the ten largest clones take about 20%. A total of 12 residues make up the CDR3, ends included. Germline V gene lookup returns CDR1 SGHAT and CDR2 FQNNGV. This sample's RNA came from whole unsorted tissue. More than 3 cm separated this lung sample from the edge of the tumor.

Sequenced: distant non-tumor lung tissue. This clonotype originated in a woman aged 40 to 50 with non-small cell lung cancer. The chain links TRBV11-2 to TRBJ1-4; whether TRBD1, the table's D call, matches the DNA was not checked. CDR3 residues: CASNQGGIKTVY.